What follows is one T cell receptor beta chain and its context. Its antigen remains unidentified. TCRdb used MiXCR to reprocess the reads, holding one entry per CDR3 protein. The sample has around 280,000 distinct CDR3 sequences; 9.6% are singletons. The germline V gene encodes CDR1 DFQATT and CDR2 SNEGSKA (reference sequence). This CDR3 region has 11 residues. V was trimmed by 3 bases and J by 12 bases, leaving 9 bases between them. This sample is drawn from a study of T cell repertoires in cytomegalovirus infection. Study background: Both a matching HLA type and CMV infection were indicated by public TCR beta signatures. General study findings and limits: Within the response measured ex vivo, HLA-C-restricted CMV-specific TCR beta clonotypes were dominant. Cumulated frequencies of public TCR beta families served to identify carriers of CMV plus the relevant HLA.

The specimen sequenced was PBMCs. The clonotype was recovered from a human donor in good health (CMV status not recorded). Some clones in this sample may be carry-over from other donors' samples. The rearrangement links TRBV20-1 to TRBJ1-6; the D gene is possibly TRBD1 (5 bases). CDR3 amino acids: CSASPGGPLHF. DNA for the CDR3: TGCAGTGCTAGTCCGGGGGGACCCCTCCACTTT.